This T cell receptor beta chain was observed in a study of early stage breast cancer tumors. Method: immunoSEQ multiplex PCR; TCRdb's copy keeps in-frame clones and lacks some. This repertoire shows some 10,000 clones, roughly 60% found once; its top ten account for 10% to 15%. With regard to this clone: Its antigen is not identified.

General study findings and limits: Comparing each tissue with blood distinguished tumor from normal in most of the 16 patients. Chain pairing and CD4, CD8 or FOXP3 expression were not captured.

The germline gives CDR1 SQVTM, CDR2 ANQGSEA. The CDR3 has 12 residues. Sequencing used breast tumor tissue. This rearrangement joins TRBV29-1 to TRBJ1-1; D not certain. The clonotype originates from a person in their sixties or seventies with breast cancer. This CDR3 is CSLTHANTEAFF. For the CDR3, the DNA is TGCAGTCTCACGCACGCGAACACTGAAGCTTTCTTT.